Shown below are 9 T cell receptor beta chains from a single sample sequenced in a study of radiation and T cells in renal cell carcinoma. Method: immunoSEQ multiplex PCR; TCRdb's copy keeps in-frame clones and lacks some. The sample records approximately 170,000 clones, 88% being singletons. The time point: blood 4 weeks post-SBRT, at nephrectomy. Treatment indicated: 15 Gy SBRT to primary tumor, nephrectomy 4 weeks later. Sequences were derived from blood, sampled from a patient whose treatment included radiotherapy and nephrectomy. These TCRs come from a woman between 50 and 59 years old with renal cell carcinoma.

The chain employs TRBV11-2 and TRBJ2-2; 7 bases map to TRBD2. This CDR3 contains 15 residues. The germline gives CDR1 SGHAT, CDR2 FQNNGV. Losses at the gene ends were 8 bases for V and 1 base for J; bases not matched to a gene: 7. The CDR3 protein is CASPAGGLNTGELFF. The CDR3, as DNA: TGTGCCAGCCCCGCCGGGGGGTTGAACACCGGGGAGCTGTTTTTT.

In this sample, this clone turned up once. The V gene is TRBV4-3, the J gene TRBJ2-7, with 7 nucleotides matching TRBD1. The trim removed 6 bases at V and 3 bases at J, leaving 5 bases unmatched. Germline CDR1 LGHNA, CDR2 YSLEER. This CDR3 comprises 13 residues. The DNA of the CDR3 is TGCGCCAGCAGTCCCGGGACAGACTACGAGCAGTACTTC. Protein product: CASSPGTDYEQYF.

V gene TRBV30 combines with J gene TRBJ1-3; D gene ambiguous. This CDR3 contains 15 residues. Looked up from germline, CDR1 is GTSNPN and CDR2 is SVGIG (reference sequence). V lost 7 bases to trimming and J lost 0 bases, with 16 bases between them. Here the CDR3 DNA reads TGTGCCTCCACCCTTGACCCCCTCTCTGGAAACACCATATATTTT. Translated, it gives CASTLDPLSGNTIYF.

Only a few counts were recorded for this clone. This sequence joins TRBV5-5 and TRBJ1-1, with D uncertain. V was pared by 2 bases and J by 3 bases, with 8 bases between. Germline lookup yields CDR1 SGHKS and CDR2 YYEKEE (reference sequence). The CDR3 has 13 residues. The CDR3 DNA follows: TGTGCCAGCAGCTTTGATGTGGACACTGAAGCTTTCTTT. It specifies CASSFDVDTEAFF.

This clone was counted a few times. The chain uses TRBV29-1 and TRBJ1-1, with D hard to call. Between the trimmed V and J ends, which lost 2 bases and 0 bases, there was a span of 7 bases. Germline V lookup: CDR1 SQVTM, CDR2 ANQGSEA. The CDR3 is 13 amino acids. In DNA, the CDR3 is TGCAGCGTTGAACGGAGAATGAACACTGAAGCTTTCTTT. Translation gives CSVERRMNTEAFF. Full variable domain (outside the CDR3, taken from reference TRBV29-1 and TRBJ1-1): SAVISQKPSRDICQRGTSLTIQCQVDSQVTMMFWYRQQPGQSLTLIATANQGSEATYESGFVIDKFPISRPNLTFSTLTVSNMSPEDSSIYLCSVERRMNTEAFFGQGTRLTVV.

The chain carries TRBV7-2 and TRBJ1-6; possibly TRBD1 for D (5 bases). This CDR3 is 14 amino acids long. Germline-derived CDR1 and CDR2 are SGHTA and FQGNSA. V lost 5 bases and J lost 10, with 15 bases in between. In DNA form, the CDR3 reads TGTGCCAGCAGCACCGAAACAGGATACTCACCCCTCCACTTT. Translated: CASSTETGYSPLHF.

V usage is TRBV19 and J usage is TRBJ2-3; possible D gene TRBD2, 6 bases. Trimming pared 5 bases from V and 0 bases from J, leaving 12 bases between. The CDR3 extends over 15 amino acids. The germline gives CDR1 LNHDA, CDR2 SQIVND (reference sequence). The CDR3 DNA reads TGTGCCAGTAGTGAGGCGGGGCCTAGCACAGATACGCAGTATTTT. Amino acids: CASSEAGPSTDTQYF.

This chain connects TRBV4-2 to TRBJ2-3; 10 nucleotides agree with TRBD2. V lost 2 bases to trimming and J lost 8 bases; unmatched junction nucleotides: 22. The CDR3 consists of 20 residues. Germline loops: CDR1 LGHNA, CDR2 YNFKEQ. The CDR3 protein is CASSQFGAGGLVTRPVTQYF. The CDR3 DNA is TGTGCCAGCAGCCAATTCGGAGCGGGGGGGCTAGTGACGCGTCCGGTTACGCAGTATTTT.

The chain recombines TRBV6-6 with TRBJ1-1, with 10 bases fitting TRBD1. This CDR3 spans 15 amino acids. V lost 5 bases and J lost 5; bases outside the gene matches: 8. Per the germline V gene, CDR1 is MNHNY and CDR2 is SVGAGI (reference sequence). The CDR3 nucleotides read TGTGCCAGCAGTCGTCGACAGGGGGCTCGAACTGAAGCTTTCTTT. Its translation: CASSRRQGARTEAFF.